This T cell receptor (beta chain) stems from a study of cytomegalovirus exposure and HLA in healthy donors. Deletions cut 9 bases from V and 1 base from J, with 13 bases between. The CDR3 runs to 13 residues. CDR1 SGDLS and CDR2 YYNGEE come from the germline V gene. The PCR used 60 Vbeta and 13 Jbeta primers. Assay: immunoSEQ multiplex PCR; the TCRdb copy retains only in-frame clones and omits some. This sample has around 200,000 clones, with around three quarters found just once. This TCR was sampled from a boy between 10 and 17 years old in good health and CMV-seronegative. The V gene is TRBV9, the J gene TRBJ1-2; D not resolved. Input material: PBMCs. CDR3: CANMGRLNYGYTF. DNA of the CDR3: TGTGCCAACATGGGGAGGCTTAACTATGGCTACACCTTC.